This TCR beta chain is drawn from a study of T cell responses to AZD1222 COVID-19 vaccine. The germline CDR1 and CDR2 sequences are SGHTS and YDEGEE. V was pared by 4 bases and J by 4 bases, with 9 bases of the junction left unmatched. The CDR3 has 16 amino acids. Libraries were prepared by immunoSEQ multiplex PCR; TCRdb keeps only in-frame clonotypes and omits some of them. The sample comprises about 79,000 clones, 92% of which are singletons, and around 7.1% rests with the top ten. The sample here was peripheral blood, taken on day 0 of MenACWY control vaccination. The receptor was derived from an adult in good health. The genes are TRBV5-8 and TRBJ2-2; 8 bases fit TRBD1. The CDR3 protein is CASSPWTGLSTGELFF. The CDR3 DNA reads as TGTGCCAGCAGCCCCTGGACAGGGTTGAGCACCGGGGAGCTGTTTTTT.